This entry features one T cell receptor (beta chain) sequence. Its antigen is not identified. TCRdb reanalysed the reads using MiXCR and keeps one entry per CDR3 protein. The data contain approximately 990,000 distinct CDR3 sequences, approximately 31% of them singletons. This CDR3 region has 16 residues. Germline CDR1 DFQATT, CDR2 SNEGSKA (reference sequence). Trimming took 4 bases from V and 4 from J; bases not matched to a gene: 15. The entry originates in a study of T cell repertoires in cytomegalovirus infection. Study-wide background: Through public TCR beta signatures, both CMV infection and matching HLA type were indicated. Study conclusions and caveats: Totalled public TCR beta family frequency picked out people who carried CMV plus the relevant HLA. The ex vivo response was dominated by HLA-C-restricted CMV-specific TCR beta clonotypes.

The rearrangement links TRBV20-1 to TRBJ1-2; TRBD1 aligns across 7 bases. The receptor comes from a human donor in good health (CMV status not recorded). Some clones in this sample may be carry-over from other donors' samples. Sequenced here: cultured CD8+ T cells from PBMCs, sampled from culture after CMV antigen stimulation. In nucleotides, the CDR3 is TGCAGTGCTAAAGAGAGGAAGGGACAGCCGCTCTATGGCTACACCTTC. The encoded protein is CSAKERKGQPLYGYTF.